These 30 T cell receptor beta chains share one sample of origin, sequenced in a study of shared clonotypes between healthy human individuals. Produced via immunoSEQ multiplex PCR; TCRdb's table is partial and in-frame only. Of roughly 2.2 million clones listed, about 92% are singletons. The sample was naive CD4+ T cells from PBMCs. Subset: CD45RA+ positively selected. Every receptor here comes from a man younger than 30 in good health. Some clones in this sample may be carry-over from other donors' samples.

The chain uses TRBV7-2 and TRBJ2-3; the D gene could be TRBD1 or TRBD2 (6 bases each). CDR1 is SGHTA and CDR2 is FQGNSA in the germline V gene. Trimming pared 5 bases from V and 6 bases from J, leaving 18 bases between. This CDR3 comprises 15 residues. CDR3 nucleotide sequence: TGTGCCAGCAGCCCGCAGGGGACTGCCGGGGATACGCAGTATTTT. This encodes CASSPQGTAGDTQYF.

V usage is TRBV28 and J usage is TRBJ2-3; 12 bases map to TRBD2. This CDR3 contains 15 residues. Germline CDR1 is MDHEN and CDR2 is SYDVKM. Trimming cost V 1 base and J 6 bases; bases outside gene matches: 2. CDR3 nucleotide sequence: TGTGCCAGCAGTTTATTACTAGCGGGGGGCGATACGCAGTATTTT. Translated, it gives CASSLLLAGGDTQYF.

This clone appeared a single time. The chain carries TRBV6-6 and TRBJ2-2, with 7 bases matching TRBD1. V lost 4 bases and J lost 5; bases outside the gene matches: 4. Germline V lookup: CDR1 MNHNY, CDR2 SVGAGI (reference sequence). There are 14 residues in the CDR3. CDR3: CASSSPGGTGELFF. For the CDR3, the DNA is TGTGCCAGCAGTTCCCCAGGGGGTACCGGGGAGCTGTTTTTT.

The rearrangement uses TRBV7-8 and TRBJ1-5; D is undetermined. The length of the CDR3 is 14 residues. Deletions cut 3 bases from V and 6 bases from J, with 12 bases between. The V gene's germline CDR1 is SGHVS and CDR2 FQNEAQ. CDR3 protein: CASSLDAPGQPQHF. In DNA, the CDR3 is TGTGCCAGCAGCTTGGACGCCCCCGGTCAGCCCCAGCATTTT.

The CDR3 DNA reads TGTGCCTGGAGTTATGCGGGAGGAGTAGCGGGCACAGATACGCAGTATTTT. Protein: CAWSYAGGVAGTDTQYF. This sequence joins TRBV30 and TRBJ2-3, with TRBD2 identical over 8 bases. The CDR3 is 17 amino acids. CDR1 GTSNPN and CDR2 SVGIG come from the germline V gene (reference sequence). With V trimmed by 2 bases and J by 1 base, 11 bases remained unmatched.

This clone is a singleton in its sample. The chain recombines TRBV9 with TRBJ2-5; 8 nucleotides align to TRBD2. The CDR3 consists of 15 residues. CDR1 SGDLS and CDR2 YYNGEE come from the germline V gene. J lost 5 bases, V lost 0 bases, and 6 bases had no gene match. In DNA, the CDR3 is TGTGCCAGCAGCGTAGTAGCGGGAAGTTGGGAGACCCAGTACTTC. It specifies CASSVVAGSWETQYF.

Here the CDR3 reads CASSRTAPTGELFF. CDR3 nucleotide sequence: TGTGCCAGCAGCCGGACAGCGCCCACCGGGGAGCTGTTTTTT. V is TRBV7-9 and J is TRBJ2-2; D is perhaps TRBD1 (6 bases). V was cut by 5 bases and J by 4 bases, with 11 bases left in between. This CDR3 is built from 14 residues. Germline V CDR1 and CDR2: SEHNR, FQNEAQ (reference sequence).

The chain links TRBV30 to TRBJ2-7; 7 nucleotides agree with TRBD1. This CDR3 contains 13 residues. The trim removed 7 bases at V and 6 bases at J, leaving 12 bases unmatched. From germline, CDR1 is GTSNPN and CDR2 SVGIG (reference sequence). This CDR3 is CAYLGDSSSEQYF. The CDR3 nucleotides are TGTGCCTACCTCGGGGACAGCTCGAGCGAGCAGTACTTC.

This chain connects TRBV4-1 to TRBJ2-7, with D perhaps given as TRBD1 or TRBD2 (6 bases each). Trimming left V 1 base short and J 4 bases short, with 17 bases between. The CDR3 has 16 residues. Germline lookup yields CDR1 MGHRA and CDR2 YSYEKL. DNA of the CDR3: TGCGCCAGCAGCCAAGCTAAGGAGGGACAAAAGTACGAGCAGTACTTC. The encoded protein is CASSQAKEGQKYEQYF.

The chain links TRBV7-2 to TRBJ2-1, with TRBD1 as a possible D gene (6 bases). Germline assignment: CDR1 SGHTA and CDR2 FQGNSA. V shed 3 bases and J shed 6 bases, with 15 bases lying between them. The CDR3 loop spans 15 amino acids. The CDR3 DNA reads TGTGCCAGCAGCTTGGGCCGGGCCAGGGGCAATGAGCAGTTCTTC. This translates into CASSLGRARGNEQFF.

This sequence joins TRBV4-2 and TRBJ2-1, with 8 bases fitting TRBD2. Germline V lookup: CDR1 LGHNA, CDR2 YNFKEQ. Trimming cost V 4 bases and J 6 bases; bases outside gene matches: 8. This CDR3 comprises 15 residues. The CDR3 sequence is CASSRFSGDINEQFF. The CDR3 DNA reads as TGTGCCAGCAGCCGCTTTAGCGGGGATATCAATGAGCAGTTCTTC.

The gene calls are TRBV11-1 and TRBJ2-1; 9 bases are a match to TRBD2. V shed 3 bases and J 9 bases; nucleotides not matched to a gene: 6. The CDR3 runs to 14 residues. Germline V CDR1 and CDR2: SGHAT, FQDESV (reference sequence). CDR3 bases: TGTGCCAGCAGCTTGGCTAGCGGGAAGGGTGAGCAGTTCTTC. Translated, it gives CASSLASGKGEQFF. The full variable domain, with the rest looked up from reference TRBV11-1 and TRBJ2-1, is EAEVAQSPRYKITEKSQAVAFWCDPISGHATLYWYRQILGQGPELLVQFQDESVVDDSQLPKDRFSAERLKGVDSTLKIQPAELGDSAMYLCASSLASGKGEQFFGPGTRLTVL.

A remark on this clone: The sample has other DNA sequences that encode this CDR3 too. The chain employs TRBV6-1 and TRBJ1-1; 7 bases map to TRBD1. This CDR3 comprises 14 residues. V trimming: 3 bases; J trimming: 0 bases; junction bases outside the gene matches: 1. Germline V gene data show CDR1 as MNHNS and CDR2 as SASEGT. The CDR3 DNA reads as TGTGCCAGCAGTGACAGGGGGTTGAACACTGAAGCTTTCTTT. Translation gives CASSDRGLNTEAFF.

CDR3 in DNA: TGCGCCAGCAGCCAAGGAGACAGGGAAGAGACCCAGTACTTC. Translating it yields CASSQGDREETQYF. J is TRBJ2-5 and V is TRBV4-1; 7 bases match TRBD1. The CDR3 is made up of 14 amino acids. Germline loops: CDR1 MGHRA, CDR2 YSYEKL. The J segment lost 3 bases and the V segment lost 1 base, leaving 2 bases of the junction unmatched.

The chain links TRBV7-2 to TRBJ2-3; D unresolved. Deletions cut 4 bases from V and 0 bases from J, with 11 bases between. This CDR3 region has 15 residues. Germline assignment: CDR1 SGHTA and CDR2 FQGNSA. The CDR3 nucleotides read TGTGCCAGCAGCTGGGGTCCCCGTAGCACAGATACGCAGTATTTT. Protein product: CASSWGPRSTDTQYF. The whole variable domain, filled in from reference TRBV7-2 and TRBJ2-3, reads GAGVSQSPSNKVTEKGKDVELRCDPISGHTALYWYRQSLGQGLEFLIYFQGNSAPDKSGLPSDRFSAERTGGSVSTLTIQRTQQEDSAVYLCASSWGPRSTDTQYFGPGTRLTVL.

This chain links TRBV5-1 with TRBJ2-5; 7 bases line up with TRBD1. Germline V gene data show CDR1 as SGHRS and CDR2 as YFSETQ. The CDR3 spans 15 residues. Trimming took 0 bases from V and 5 from J; bases not matched to a gene: 7. The DNA of the CDR3 is TGCGCCAGCAGCTTGGGACAGGGCCATCTCGAGACCCAGTACTTC. Translated, it gives CASSLGQGHLETQYF.

The J gene is TRBJ1-4, the V gene TRBV7-3; D ambiguous. The ends were cut back, 3 bases at V and 0 bases at J, with 20 bases in the middle. Germline values: CDR1 SGHTA, CDR2 FQGTGA. The CDR3 covers 19 residues. As DNA, the CDR3 is TGTGCCAGCAGCTTTAGTAATCGCTCCTCGCCTCCAACTAATGAAAAACTGTTTTTT. This encodes CASSFSNRSSPPTNEKLFF.

This rearrangement joins TRBV5-1 to TRBJ1-1; 8 positions agree with TRBD1. The CDR3 has 16 residues. Losses at the gene ends were 0 bases for V and 5 bases for J; bases not matched to a gene: 9. Looked up from germline, CDR1 is SGHRS and CDR2 is YFSETQ. CDR3 protein: CASSLVRNRGWTEAFF. CDR3 coding DNA: TGCGCCAGCAGCTTGGTAAGAAACAGGGGGTGGACTGAAGCTTTCTTT.

In regard to this clone: Different DNA sequences within this sample yield the same CDR3. The V and J genes are TRBV7-2 and TRBJ1-2, with 8 bases aligning to TRBD1. CDR3 size: 13 residues. The germline gives CDR1 SGHTA, CDR2 FQGNSA. Trimming removed 4 bases from V and 4 bases from J; junction bases left unmatched: 2. The CDR3 nucleotides read TGTGCCAGCAGCTCAGGGGGCGGCTATGGCTACACCTTC. Its protein is CASSSGGGYGYTF.

The chain couples TRBV11-3 to TRBJ2-7; D is possibly TRBD1 (6 bases). The CDR3 contains 13 residues. The ends were cut back, 3 bases at V and 3 bases at J, with 9 bases in the middle. Germline-derived CDR1 and CDR2 are SGHNT and YENEEA. CDR3 in DNA: TGTGCCAGCAGCTTCCACAGGGTCTACGAGCAGTACTTC. Protein product: CASSFHRVYEQYF.

The genes are TRBV5-1 and TRBJ2-2; D call uncertain. Germline values: CDR1 SGHRS, CDR2 YFSETQ. V lost 2 bases to trimming and J lost 5 bases, with 10 bases between them. CDR3 length: 14 residues. The CDR3 bases are TGCGCCAGCAGCTTCCGGCGAGGAACCGGGGAGCTGTTTTTT. Protein: CASSFRRGTGELFF.

The chain is built from TRBV13 and TRBJ2-7; D is ambiguous. The CDR3 extends over 14 amino acids. Between the trimmed V and J ends, which lost 2 bases and 7 bases, there was a span of 15 bases. CDR1 PRHDT and CDR2 FYEKMQ come from the germline V gene (reference sequence). Here the CDR3 DNA reads TGTGCCAGCAGCTTACGGCAGGTTCTTAGGGAGCAGTACTTC. This codes for CASSLRQVLREQYF.

The CDR3 spells CASSLRHGNTIYF. In DNA form, the CDR3 reads TGTGCCAGCAGTTTAAGGCACGGAAACACCATATATTTT. The chain recombines TRBV28 with TRBJ1-3; the D is unclear. Trimming stripped 2 bases from V and 4 bases from J, with 6 bases between. This CDR3 is 13 amino acids long. Per germline, CDR1 MDHEN and CDR2 SYDVKM.

This chain links TRBV28 with TRBJ1-1, with a weak D call TRBD1 (5 bases). Germline CDR1 reads MDHEN; CDR2 reads SYDVKM. The CDR3 consists of 17 residues. Trimming stripped 5 bases from V and 2 bases from J, with 21 bases between. The CDR3: CASSKTGPFSTNTEAFF. CDR3 DNA sequence: TGTGCCAGCAGTAAAACGGGACCTTTCTCCACCAACACTGAAGCTTTCTTT.

The rearrangement joins TRBV28 to TRBJ1-3; D is undetermined. Trimming removed 2 bases at V and 8 bases at J, with 19 bases between. Germline loops: CDR1 MDHEN, CDR2 SYDVKM. This CDR3 has 16 residues. The CDR3 DNA is TGTGCCAGCAGTTTACTTACCACTACGGACCAAGACACCATATATTTT. Translating gives CASSLLTTTDQDTIYF.

CDR3 bases: TGTGCCAGCTCATCACGAGAGACCCAGTACTTC. Its protein product is CASSSRETQYF. V usage is TRBV18 and J usage is TRBJ2-5, with D hard to call. The CDR3 contains 11 residues. The ends were cut back, 5 bases at V and 4 bases at J, with 5 bases in the middle. Germline lookup yields CDR1 KGHSH and CDR2 LQKENI.

V and J are TRBV2 and TRBJ1-1, with unresolved D. This CDR3 spans 15 amino acids. Trimming pared 0 bases from V and 5 bases from J, leaving 13 bases between. The germline gives CDR1 SNHLY, CDR2 FYNNEI. DNA for the CDR3: TGTGCCAGCAGTGAAGCGAGCCAGACGGGTACTGAAGCTTTCTTT. This codes for CASSEASQTGTEAFF. Looking up the rest from reference TRBV2 and TRBJ1-1 gives the full variable domain: EPEVTQTPSHQVTQMGQEVILRCVPISNHLYFYWYRQILGQKVEFLVSFYNNEISEKSEIFDDQFSVERPDGSNFTLKIRSTKLEDSAMYFCASSEASQTGTEAFFGQGTRLTVV.

This sequence joins TRBV6-6 and TRBJ2-7; no clear D gene. V lost 11 bases and J 1 base, leaving 24 bases between the germline ends. Per the germline V gene, CDR1 is MNHNY and CDR2 is SVGAGI (reference sequence). This CDR3 spans 16 amino acids. CDR3 nucleotides: TGTGCCTCAAAACGGTTGGGTAGTTCCCCTTCCTACGAGCAGTACTTC. Its protein is CASKRLGSSPSYEQYF.

The CDR3 coding sequence is TGTGCCAGCAGCGGATTAAGGGGGCAGGGAGACACTGAAGCTTTCTTT. This gives the protein CASSGLRGQGDTEAFF. The chain links TRBV5-4 to TRBJ1-1; TRBD1 matches at 7 bases. The CDR3 spans 16 residues. Trimming took 4 bases from V and 3 from J; bases not matched to a gene: 12. Germline assignment: CDR1 SGHNT and CDR2 YYREEE (reference sequence).

J is TRBJ2-6 and V is TRBV9, with D unresolved. The V and J ends lost 3 bases and 4 bases respectively, with 17 bases between them. This CDR3 has 17 residues. From germline, CDR1 is SGDLS and CDR2 YYNGEE. CDR3 amino acids: CASSGRSPTKGANVLTF. CDR3 nucleotides: TGTGCCAGCAGCGGCAGGTCACCAACTAAGGGGGCCAACGTCCTGACTTTC.